This T cell receptor beta chain was sequenced for a study of cytomegalovirus exposure and HLA in healthy donors. A word on this clone: The antigen remains unidentified.

With 60 Vbeta and 13 Jbeta primers, the PCR was carried out. This table comes from immunoSEQ multiplex PCR, and its TCRdb copy is limited to in-frame clones, with some not included. The sample holds fewer than 85,000 clones, around 70% seen once. Germline assignment: CDR1 WNHNN and CDR2 SYGVQD (reference sequence). The CDR3 spans 12 residues. With V trimmed by 3 bases and J by 11 bases, 5 bases remained unmatched. Study conclusions and caveats: The authors judged a highly shared variant cluster likely a sequencing artifact.

The chain couples TRBV10-1 to TRBJ2-3; TRBD1 aligns across 7 bases. The specimen sequenced was PBMCs. This TCR was recovered from a woman aged 40 to 55 in good health and CMV-seropositive. CDR3 residues: CASSEWTGRQYF. DNA of the CDR3: TGCGCCAGCAGTGAATGGACAGGAAGGCAGTATTTT.